These 2 T cell receptor beta chains were sequenced from one sample in a study of breast tumors, draining lymph nodes, adjacent tissues. Axillary draining lymph nodes of breast cancer patients supplied the node samples. MiXCR, run by TCRdb on the multiplex PCR reads, gives a single entry per CDR3 protein. The profile shows about 80,000 distinct CDR3 sequences, approximately 20% of them singletons. The sequenced sample consisted of axillary lymph node tissue. Receptor source: a female donor with breast cancer. Some clones in this sample may be carry-over from other donors' samples.

About this clonotype: Sequence at one end of the junction differs from germline and may be a read error. The chain combines TRBV20-1 with TRBJ2-7; a weak D match, TRBD1 (6 bases). From germline, CDR1 is DFQATT and CDR2 SNEGSKA (reference sequence). CDR3 length equals 14 residues. CDR3 amino acids: CSARAIGGSYEQYF. CDR3 DNA sequence: TGCAGTGCCAGAGCGATAGGGGGCTCCTACGAGCAGTACTTC.

As to this clonotype: Since a much larger clone is just one base distant, this may be a read error. The rearrangement joins TRBV12-3 or TRBV12-4 to TRBJ1-5, with TRBD1 matching over 8 bases. V trimming: 3 bases; J trimming: 7 bases; junction bases outside the gene matches: 2. There are 13 residues in the CDR3. In DNA form, the CDR3 reads TGTGCCAGCAGTTTGAGACAGGGGCAGCCCCAGCATTTT. Translation gives CASSLRQGQPQHF.